A single sample gave rise to the 31 T cell receptor beta chains below, sequenced in a study of T cell responses to AZD1222 COVID-19 vaccine. Repertoires were generated with immunoSEQ multiplex PCR, while TCRdb's copy carries only in-frame clones and drops some. The sample yields under 150,000 clones, under 95% seen once. The sample consisted of peripheral blood, taken on day 0 of AZD1222 vaccination. The receptors here all came from an adult in good health.

The chain joins TRBV18 to TRBJ2-5; TRBD2 matches 8 bases. V trimming: 3 bases; J trimming: 4 bases; junction bases outside the gene matches: 10. The CDR3 has 16 amino acids. Germline values: CDR1 KGHSH, CDR2 LQKENI. CDR3 in amino acids: CASSPQPPGLGETQYF. CDR3 sequence (DNA): TGTGCCAGCTCACCGCAACCTCCGGGACTAGGAGAGACCCAGTACTTC.

This chain joins TRBV18 and TRBJ2-7; unclear D gene. Germline CDR1 KGHSH, CDR2 LQKENI. The V gene lost 6 bases and the J gene lost 2 bases, with 11 bases spanning the gap. The CDR3 is 13 residues long. CDR3 nucleotides: TGTGCCAGCTCTCGCGACCAAGCCTACGAGCAGTACTTC. Its translation: CASSRDQAYEQYF.

The rearrangement links TRBV5-5 to TRBJ1-6; the match to TRBD1 covers 12 bases. Germline assignment: CDR1 SGHKS and CDR2 YYEKEE (reference sequence). The CDR3 is 15 amino acids. After removal of 1 base from V and 13 bases from J, the junction contained 6 bases not matched to a gene. CDR3 coding DNA: TGTGCCAGCAGCTTGCATTCGGGACAGGGGGCTCCCCTCCACTTT. Amino acid sequence: CASSLHSGQGAPLHF.

The J gene is TRBJ1-5, the V gene TRBV2; 10 nucleotides agree with TRBD1. Germline CDR1 is SNHLY and CDR2 is FYNNEI. The CDR3 is 14 residues long. V lost 6 bases to trimming and J lost 6 bases; unmatched junction nucleotides: 5. The CDR3 is CASRVDRGVQPQHF. CDR3 DNA sequence: TGTGCCAGCAGGGTGGACAGGGGGGTTCAGCCCCAGCATTTT.

The chain joins TRBV14 to TRBJ2-1; D unclear. Germline loops: CDR1 SGHDN, CDR2 FVKESK. The CDR3 spans 14 residues. V lost 0 bases, J lost 7 bases, and 10 bases lay in between. CDR3 DNA sequence: TGTGCCAGCAGCCAAGAATGGGCAGTTAATGAGCAGTTCTTC. Translation gives CASSQEWAVNEQFF.

The V and J genes are TRBV7-9 and TRBJ1-2; TRBD1 agrees at 7 bases. CDR1 is SEHNR, CDR2 FQNEAQ, per germline (reference sequence). The CDR3 extends over 13 amino acids. Trimming took 5 bases from V and 2 from J; bases not matched to a gene: 2. CDR3 region: CASSLGQNYGYTF. Here the CDR3 DNA reads TGTGCCAGCAGCCTGGGACAGAACTATGGCTACACCTTC.

CDR3 bases: TGTGCCAGCAGCTTATCGTCGGGTGCGGAGACCCAGTACTTC. It is translated as CASSLSSGAETQYF. The V gene is TRBV7-9, the J gene TRBJ2-5; D is ambiguous. Germline CDR1 reads SEHNR; CDR2 reads FQNEAQ (reference sequence). V was shortened by 2 bases and J by 5 bases, with 12 bases between the two germline ends. This CDR3 spans 14 amino acids.

The gene calls are TRBV6-5 and TRBJ1-2, with 10 bases that match TRBD1. Germline-derived CDR1 and CDR2 are MNHEY and SVGAGI. Trimming cost V 4 bases and J 8 bases; bases outside gene matches: 4. CDR3 size: 13 residues. The CDR3 region has the DNA TGTGCCAGCAGTTTCGACAGGGGGCGGGGCTACACCTTC. It encodes CASSFDRGRGYTF.

The V and J genes are TRBV4-1 and TRBJ1-2; tentatively, D is TRBD1 (5 bases). The germline gives CDR1 MGHRA, CDR2 YSYEKL. The CDR3 length is 17 residues. V lost 0 bases, J lost 2 bases, and 16 bases lay in between. CDR3 sequence: CASSQDFSPGMNYGYTF. In nucleotides, the CDR3 is TGCGCCAGCAGCCAAGATTTTTCTCCAGGGATGAACTATGGCTACACCTTC.

The chain is built from TRBV5-1 and TRBJ2-1; 11 bases map to TRBD1. The CDR3 sequence is 15 residues long. V shed 4 bases, J shed 9 bases, and the junction held 9 bases outside the gene matches. Per the germline V gene, CDR1 is SGHRS and CDR2 is YFSETQ. CDR3 residues: CASSLPGQGAGEQFF. The CDR3 DNA follows: TGCGCCAGCAGCCTACCCGGACAGGGGGCGGGTGAGCAGTTCTTC.

The chain combines TRBV4-3 with TRBJ1-1; D is possibly TRBD1 (5 bases). This CDR3 contains 13 residues. V was pared by 0 bases and J by 7 bases, with 9 bases between. Looked up from germline, CDR1 is LGHNA and CDR2 is YSLEER. CDR3 in amino acids: CASSQDDRGEAFF. CDR3 DNA: TGCGCCAGCAGCCAAGACGACAGAGGTGAAGCTTTCTTT.

The chain links TRBV21-1 to TRBJ2-4; TRBD2 is the table's D call and was not checked against the DNA. TRBV21-1 is deemed a pseudogene. The CDR3 has 19 amino acids. The CDR3 loop is CASSKVQGREAEAKNIQYF. The CDR3 region has the DNA TGTGCCAGCAGCAAAGTGCAGGGGCGGGAGGCTGAAGCCAAAAACATTCAGTACTTC.

The genes are TRBV28 and TRBJ1-4, with 8 bases lining up with TRBD1. The trim removed 6 bases at V and 5 bases at J, leaving 5 bases unmatched. Germline V gene lookup returns CDR1 MDHEN and CDR2 SYDVKM. This CDR3 has 14 residues. CDR3 DNA: TGTGCCAGCAGCCCAGGGGGCGCGAATGAAAAACTGTTTTTT. Translating gives CASSPGGANEKLFF.

The gene calls are TRBV4-3 and TRBJ1-5; 8 positions agree with TRBD1. The trim removed 1 base at V and 3 bases at J, leaving 5 bases unmatched. The CDR3 loop spans 16 amino acids. Germline V gives CDR1 LGHNA, CDR2 YSLEER. The CDR3 DNA is TGCGCCAGCAGCCAAGTTACGACAGGGGACAATCAGCCCCAGCATTTT. Protein product: CASSQVTTGDNQPQHF.

The V and J genes are TRBV10-2 and TRBJ2-7; D may match TRBD1 or TRBD2 (5 bases each). Trimming removed 0 bases from V and 9 bases from J, with 15 bases in between. CDR1 and CDR2 (germline): WSHSY, SAAADI. CDR3 length: 14 amino acids. The CDR3: CASSESGAFTGQYF. The CDR3 region has the DNA TGCGCCAGCAGTGAGTCCGGGGCGTTTACCGGGCAGTACTTC.

The J gene is TRBJ2-5, the V gene TRBV29-1, with a tentative D call TRBD2 (5 bases). Germline assignment: CDR1 SQVTM and CDR2 ANQGSEA. Trimming took 3 bases from V and 0 from J, leaving 8 bases between them. The CDR3 totals 13 residues. CDR3 sequence (DNA): TGCAGCGTTGAGGGCGGGTACCAAGAGACCCAGTACTTC. It encodes CSVEGGYQETQYF.

The CDR3 protein is CASSLGQFEQYF. The DNA of the CDR3 is TGTGCCAGCAGCTTAGGACAGTTCGAGCAGTACTTC. The chain recombines TRBV7-9 with TRBJ2-7; weak D call: TRBD1 (5 bases). The germline V and J ends were trimmed by 1 base and 6 bases, with 7 bases remaining between them. CDR1 and CDR2 (germline): SEHNR, FQNEAQ (reference sequence). This CDR3 comprises 12 residues.

The chain links TRBV6-2 or TRBV6-3 to TRBJ1-5, with TRBD1 as a possible D gene (5 bases). The germline gives CDR1 MNHEY, CDR2 SVGEGT. Trimming pared 3 bases from V and 10 bases from J, leaving 10 bases between. The CDR3 spans 12 residues. Written as DNA, the CDR3 is TGTGCCAGCAGTTATCCAGGGCCCCCCCAGCATTTT. This gives the protein CASSYPGPPQHF.

The genes are TRBV5-5 and TRBJ1-5, with D unresolved. V was trimmed by 2 bases and J by 5 bases, leaving 5 bases between them. Looked up from germline, CDR1 is SGHKS and CDR2 is YYEKEE (reference sequence). The CDR3 loop spans 12 amino acids. In nucleotides, the CDR3 is TGTGCCAGCAGCTTTCAAGATCAGCCCCAGCATTTT. Translation: CASSFQDQPQHF. Using reference TRBV5-5 and TRBJ1-5 for the parts outside the CDR3, the full variable domain is DAGVTQSPTHLIKTRGQQVTLRCSPISGHKSVSWYQQVLGQGPQFIFQYYEKEERGRGNFPDRFSARQFPNYSSELNVNALLLGDSALYLCASSFQDQPQHFGDGTRLSIL.

In this sample, this clone turned up once. This rearrangement joins TRBV6-5 to TRBJ2-7; 9 nucleotides agree with TRBD1. The V and J ends lost 4 bases and 2 bases, in that order; junction bases with no gene match: 3. From germline, CDR1 is MNHEY and CDR2 SVGAGI. This CDR3 region has 14 residues. The CDR3 here is CASSLGDRAYEQYF. The CDR3 bases are TGTGCCAGCAGTTTGGGGGACAGGGCCTACGAGCAGTACTTC.

The gene calls are TRBV29-1 and TRBJ1-2; perhaps TRBD1 as D (6 bases). Germline lookup yields CDR1 SQVTM and CDR2 ANQGSEA. V was clipped by 2 bases and J by 7 bases, with 11 bases between them. The CDR3 sequence is 12 residues long. The DNA of the CDR3 is TGCAGCGTTGAATCCGCAGGGGCTGGCTACACCTTC. Translation gives CSVESAGAGYTF.

The rearrangement joins TRBV7-6 to TRBJ2-3; 11 nucleotides agree with TRBD2. With 4 bases clipped from V and 0 bases from J, the junction kept 15 bases outside the gene matches. Germline values: CDR1 SGHVS, CDR2 FNYEAQ. The CDR3 runs 20 residues. DNA for the CDR3: TGTGCCAGCAGCTCGCCCCAACTAGCGGGGGCCCGGGCTAGCACAGATACGCAGTATTTT. It codes for CASSSPQLAGARASTDTQYF.

This chain joins TRBV6-4 and TRBJ2-3, with 8 bases that match TRBD1. Germline assignment: CDR1 MRHNA and CDR2 SNTAGT. Trimming took 0 bases from V and 5 from J; bases not matched to a gene: 10. There are 17 residues in the CDR3. This chain's CDR3 is CASSDSTGVRGIDTQYF. In DNA, the CDR3 is TGTGCCAGCAGTGACTCGACAGGGGTCCGGGGCATAGATACGCAGTATTTT.

This sequence joins TRBV2 and TRBJ2-3, with D unresolved. The CDR3 has 13 amino acids. Germline V gene data show CDR1 as SNHLY and CDR2 as FYNNEI. Trimming stripped 5 bases from V and 3 bases from J, with 9 bases between. CDR3 sequence (DNA): TGTGCCAGCAGTAGGGAAGGGACAGATACGCAGTATTTT. This translates into CASSREGTDTQYF. The complete variable domain, with remaining parts taken from reference TRBV2 and TRBJ2-3, reads EPEVTQTPSHQVTQMGQEVILRCVPISNHLYFYWYRQILGQKVEFLVSFYNNEISEKSEIFDDQFSVERPDGSNFTLKIRSTKLEDSAMYFCASSREGTDTQYFGPGTRLTVL.

The chain employs TRBV30 and TRBJ2-2, with D tentatively TRBD2 (5 bases). Germline CDR1 GTSNPN, CDR2 SVGIG (reference sequence). The CDR3 spans 13 residues. The germline V and J ends were trimmed by 4 bases and 2 bases, with 8 bases remaining between them. The CDR3 sequence is CAWTRGNTGELFF. In nucleotides, the CDR3 is TGTGCCTGGACACGGGGAAACACCGGGGAGCTGTTTTTT.

The chain has TRBV10-3 and TRBJ1-4, with D unresolved. V was trimmed by 10 bases and J by 7 bases, leaving 19 bases between them. CDR3 length: 14 amino acids. The germline V gene encodes CDR1 ENHRY and CDR2 SYGVKD. This CDR3 reads CASSGHREGEKLFF. DNA of the CDR3: TGTGCCAGCTCCGGCCACAGAGAGGGTGAAAAACTGTTTTTT.

The rearrangement joins TRBV6-4 to TRBJ2-5; D is unclear. The CDR3 spans 13 residues. CDR1 MRHNA and CDR2 SNTAGT come from the germline V gene. The V gene lost 7 bases and the J gene lost 6 bases, with 15 bases spanning the gap. The CDR3 region is CASTHGHEKTQYF. The CDR3 coding sequence is TGTGCCAGCACCCACGGGCATGAGAAGACCCAGTACTTC.

The V call is TRBV7-2, the J call TRBJ2-1, with D uncertain. Deletions cut 5 bases from V and 5 bases from J, with 7 bases between. The CDR3 consists of 12 residues. Germline CDR1 is SGHTA and CDR2 is FQGNSA. CDR3 region: CASSHPHNEQFF. The DNA of the CDR3 is TGTGCCAGCAGCCACCCCCACAATGAGCAGTTCTTC. Complete variable domain (other parts from reference TRBV7-2 and TRBJ2-1): GAGVSQSPSNKVTEKGKDVELRCDPISGHTALYWYRQSLGQGLEFLIYFQGNSAPDKSGLPSDRFSAERTGGSVSTLTIQRTQQEDSAVYLCASSHPHNEQFFGPGTRLTVL.

This clone occurred once. The genes are TRBV3-1 (or the pseudogene TRBV3-2) and TRBJ1-2; no clear D. The CDR3 consists of 15 residues. CDR1 is LGHDT and CDR2 is YNNKEL in the germline V gene (reference sequence). Trimming removed 2 bases at V and 3 bases at J, with 13 bases between. CDR3 sequence: CASSQRDLKYYGYTF. Written as DNA, the CDR3 is TGTGCCAGCAGCCAACGGGATCTTAAATACTATGGCTACACCTTC.

This chain connects TRBV11-2 to TRBJ2-7; maybe TRBD2 (6 bases). CDR1 and CDR2 from the germline V gene are SGHAT and FQNNGV. The V end lost 7 bases, the J end lost 3 bases, and 19 bases lay between the germline ends. The CDR3 is 15 residues long. CDR3 amino acids: CASTDRNGGDYEQYF. CDR3 nucleotide sequence: TGTGCCAGCACCGATCGCAACGGAGGGGACTACGAGCAGTACTTC.

V usage is TRBV28 and J usage is TRBJ2-7; D is ambiguous. Trimming pared 4 bases from V and 7 bases from J, leaving 8 bases between. The length of the CDR3 is 11 residues. The germline V gene has CDR1 MDHEN and CDR2 SYDVKM. The CDR3 DNA reads as TGTGCCAGCAGTTCGGATTGGGAGCAGTACTTC. This codes for CASSSDWEQYF. Using reference TRBV28 and TRBJ2-7 for the parts outside the CDR3, the full variable domain is DVKVTQSSRYLVKRTGEKVFLECVQDMDHENMFWYRQDPGLGLRLIYFSYDVKMKEKGDIPEGYSVSREKKERFSLILESASTNQTSMYLCASSSDWEQYFGPGTRLTVT.